The 31 T cell receptor beta chains below all came from one sample that was sequenced in a study of cytomegalovirus exposure and HLA in healthy donors. PCR employed 60 Vbeta and 13 Jbeta primers. Repertoires were generated with immunoSEQ multiplex PCR, while TCRdb's copy carries only in-frame clones and drops some. This sample has 150,000 to 180,000 clones, with 60% to 85% found just once. Sequenced material: PBMCs. The receptor set was obtained from a woman aged 40 to 49 in good health and CMV-seronegative.

This chain links TRBV5-4 with TRBJ2-5, with TRBD2 matching 15 bases. The length of the CDR3 is 19 residues. Germline trimming cut 1 base from V and 1 base from J; bases unmatched to any gene: 8. From germline, CDR1 is SGHNT and CDR2 YYREEE (reference sequence). CDR3 DNA: TGTGCCAGCAGCTTGATAAGGACTAGCGGGGGGGCCGTCCAAGAGACCCAGTACTTC. Protein: CASSLIRTSGGAVQETQYF.

This sequence joins TRBV5-6 and TRBJ2-5; 12 bases are shared with TRBD1. V lost 7 bases and J lost 5; bases outside the gene matches: 15. This CDR3 contains 17 residues. The germline gives CDR1 SGHDT, CDR2 YYEEEE. For the CDR3, the DNA is TGTGCCAGCCCCGCCACCCCGGGACAGGGGGCGATGGAGACCCAGTACTTC. Translating it yields CASPATPGQGAMETQYF. The whole variable domain, remainder taken from reference TRBV5-6 and TRBJ2-5, is DAGVTQSPTHLIKTRGQQVTLRCSPKSGHDTVSWYQQALGQGPQFIFQYYEEEERQRGNFPDRFSGHQFPNYSSELNVNALLLGDSALYLCASPATPGQGAMETQYFGPGTRLLVL.

The J gene is TRBJ1-2, the V gene TRBV30; D not certain. This CDR3 comprises 14 residues. Germline CDR1 GTSNPN, CDR2 SVGIG (reference sequence). V was clipped by 1 base and J by 6 bases, with 15 bases between them. CDR3 nucleotide sequence: TGTGCCTGGAGTGCGGAGGTGTCTGTTCATGGCTACACCTTC. Its protein product is CAWSAEVSVHGYTF.

This clone was counted a few times. The CDR3 DNA reads as TGTGCCAGCGGGCGTACTGAAGCTTTCTTT. Translating gives CASGRTEAFF. The chain uses TRBV6-1 and TRBJ1-1, with no clear D. V was trimmed by 8 bases and J by 5 bases, leaving 6 bases between them. The CDR3 is 10 residues long. Per the germline V gene, CDR1 is MNHNS and CDR2 is SASEGT.

This chain links TRBV19 with TRBJ1-5; 7 bases map to TRBD1. The germline V gene encodes CDR1 LNHDA and CDR2 SQIVND (reference sequence). The CDR3 loop spans 15 amino acids. Trimming took 9 bases from V and 4 from J; bases not matched to a gene: 12. The CDR3 is CASEMRDRPNQPQHF. For the CDR3, the DNA is TGTGCCAGCGAGATGCGGGACAGACCGAATCAGCCCCAGCATTTT.

V and J are TRBV5-1 and TRBJ2-3; 9 bases line up with TRBD2. The CDR3 loop spans 14 amino acids. Germline V gene lookup returns CDR1 SGHRS and CDR2 YFSETQ. The V and J ends lost 3 bases and 3 bases, in that order; junction bases with no gene match: 2. In DNA form, the CDR3 reads TGCGCCAGCAGCTATACTAGCGGGACAGATACGCAGTATTTT. This encodes CASSYTSGTDTQYF. Full variable domain (missing parts from reference TRBV5-1 and TRBJ2-3): KAGVTQTPRYLIKTRGQQVTLSCSPISGHRSVSWYQQTPGQGLQFLFEYFSETQRNKGNFPGRFSGRQFSNSRSEMNVSTLELGDSALYLCASSYTSGTDTQYFGPGTRLTVL.

This rearrangement joins TRBV6-1 to TRBJ2-7; perhaps TRBD2 as D (6 bases). The V gene lost 4 bases and the J gene lost 4 bases, with 14 bases spanning the gap. In germline, CDR1 is MNHNS, CDR2 SASEGT. CDR3 length: 14 amino acids. CDR3 sequence: CASSAGTLGYEQYF. CDR3 sequence (DNA): TGTGCCAGCAGTGCCGGGACTTTGGGGTACGAGCAGTACTTC.

V usage is TRBV6-1 and J usage is TRBJ1-4; 7 bases match TRBD1. The V segment lost 4 bases and the J segment 6 bases; nucleotides outside the gene matches: 17. Germline lookup yields CDR1 MNHNS and CDR2 SASEGT. The CDR3 consists of 18 residues. The CDR3 coding sequence is TGTGCCAGCAGTGGATCTAACAGGGGTCTCCTTGAGGATGAAAAACTGTTTTTT. This encodes CASSGSNRGLLEDEKLFF.

This clone has more than one count but fewer than ten. The V and J genes are TRBV28 and TRBJ2-7; maybe TRBD2 (6 bases). The CDR3 covers 15 residues. CDR1 and CDR2 from the germline V gene are MDHEN and SYDVKM. Trimming left V 3 bases short and J 2 bases short, with 14 bases between. The DNA of the CDR3 is TGTGCCAGCAGTTTCCATCCGCGGGGACCCTACGAGCAGTACTTC. Amino acid sequence: CASSFHPRGPYEQYF. The full variable domain, its missing parts supplied by reference TRBV28 and TRBJ2-7, is DVKVTQSSRYLVKRTGEKVFLECVQDMDHENMFWYRQDPGLGLRLIYFSYDVKMKEKGDIPEGYSVSREKKERFSLILESASTNQTSMYLCASSFHPRGPYEQYFGPGTRLTVT.

This chain uses TRBV28 with TRBJ1-2; no clear D. The CDR3 contains 12 residues. The V and J ends lost 8 bases and 0 bases respectively, with 7 bases between them. Germline V gene lookup returns CDR1 MDHEN and CDR2 SYDVKM. The CDR3 nucleotides read TGTGCCAGCTCGGTAGCTAACTATGGCTACACCTTC. Protein sequence: CASSVANYGYTF.

The chain carries TRBV13 and TRBJ1-2; maybe TRBD1 (5 bases). Germline CDR1 and CDR2: PRHDT and FYEKMQ (reference sequence). The CDR3 has 15 amino acids. V was pared by 4 bases and J by 3 bases, with 15 bases between. The CDR3 DNA sequence: TGTGCCAGCAGCTCCAGGGAGGAAGGGGACTATGGCTACACCTTC. Translation: CASSSREEGDYGYTF.

In its sample, this clone was seen a few times. The rearrangement links TRBV7-2 to TRBJ2-1; TRBD1 aligns across 8 bases. CDR1 and CDR2 (germline): SGHTA, FQGNSA. V gave up 2 bases and J gave up 6 bases; unmatched junction bases: 9. The CDR3 extends over 16 amino acids. CDR3 sequence: CASSLFWGQAPNEQFF. The DNA for the CDR3 is TGTGCCAGCAGCTTATTCTGGGGACAGGCTCCCAATGAGCAGTTCTTC.

J is TRBJ2-7 and V is TRBV10-2; 7 nucleotides agree with TRBD1. J lost 4 bases, V lost 6 bases, and 6 bases had no gene match. CDR1 is WSHSY, CDR2 SAAADI, per germline. The CDR3 is 13 residues long. Here the CDR3 reads CASRRTGAYEQYF. The CDR3 region has the DNA TGCGCCAGCAGGAGGACAGGAGCATACGAGCAGTACTTC.

This chain uses TRBV4-1 with TRBJ1-3, with D maybe TRBD1 (5 bases). Germline lookup yields CDR1 MGHRA and CDR2 YSYEKL. Trimming cost V 0 bases and J 4 bases, with 10 bases left between them. There are 15 residues in the CDR3. Here the CDR3 reads CASSQEGAGGNTIYF. As DNA, the CDR3 is TGCGCCAGCAGCCAAGAAGGGGCGGGAGGAAACACCATATATTTT.

The chain combines TRBV5-6 with TRBJ1-1; 12 bases are a match to TRBD1. Per germline, CDR1 SGHDT and CDR2 YYEEEE. J lost 9 bases, V lost 4 bases, and 10 bases had no gene match. This CDR3 region has 15 residues. CDR3 in amino acids: CASSAGTGGLGQAFF. The CDR3 DNA follows: TGTGCCAGCAGCGCCGGGACAGGGGGCCTGGGGCAAGCTTTCTTT.

The chain joins TRBV25-1 to TRBJ1-1; D unclear. V lost 6 bases and J 10 bases, leaving 15 bases between the germline ends. CDR1 is MGHDK, CDR2 SYGVNS, per germline. CDR3 length: 12 residues. The chain's CDR3 is CASRDPGVGAFF. DNA of the CDR3: TGTGCCAGCAGAGATCCGGGAGTCGGAGCTTTCTTT.

The chain has TRBV6-1 and TRBJ1-2; TRBD1 might be the D (5 bases). Between the trimmed V and J ends, which lost 2 bases and 5 bases, there was a span of 9 bases. Germline V gene sequence: CDR1 MNHNS, CDR2 SASEGT. The CDR3 has 13 amino acids. In nucleotides, the CDR3 is TGTGCCAGCAGTGAACGGGGGGTATATGGCTACACCTTC. The encoded protein is CASSERGVYGYTF.

In nucleotides, the CDR3 is TGTGCTAGTGCCAAAGAGCGGGGGATTGAGCAGTTCTTC. Amino acids: CASAKERGIEQFF. J is TRBJ2-1 and V is TRBV12-5, with 8 bases that match TRBD2. This CDR3 contains 13 residues. V trimming: 7 bases; J trimming: 9 bases; junction bases outside the gene matches: 8. Germline CDR1 LGHNT, CDR2 FRNRAP.

The V gene is TRBV7-2, the J gene TRBJ2-2; TRBD2 matches at 8 bases. Germline V lookup: CDR1 SGHTA, CDR2 FQGNSA. The CDR3 runs to 16 residues. J lost 4 bases, V lost 5 bases, and 9 bases had no gene match. The CDR3 bases are TGTGCCAGCAGCCTTTTCGGGGGGGGCGGCACCGGGGAGCTGTTTTTT. Translated, it gives CASSLFGGGGTGELFF.

The genes are TRBV6-1 and TRBJ1-2; TRBD1 is a possible D gene (5 bases). Looked up from germline, CDR1 is MNHNS and CDR2 is SASEGT. The CDR3 consists of 15 residues. V was clipped by 0 bases and J by 4 bases, with 12 bases between them. DNA for the CDR3: TGTGCCAGCAGTGAAGCTGGGGGGTCTTTCTATGGCTACACCTTC. It yields the protein CASSEAGGSFYGYTF.

This rearrangement joins TRBV6-5 to TRBJ1-1; D is possibly TRBD1 (6 bases). V lost 4 bases and J lost 4, with 13 bases in between. Germline V gene sequence: CDR1 MNHEY, CDR2 SVGAGI. CDR3 length: 14 amino acids. CDR3 in DNA: TGTGCCAGCAGTTCCGCGGGGGCCAGCACTGAAGCTTTCTTT. Translating gives CASSSAGASTEAFF.

The chain employs TRBV6-1 and TRBJ2-1; no clear D. Germline CDR1 and CDR2: MNHNS and SASEGT. This CDR3 spans 11 amino acids. The V gene lost 6 bases and the J gene lost 4 bases, with 4 bases spanning the gap. The CDR3 region is CASSLYNEQFF. The CDR3, as DNA: TGTGCCAGCAGCTTATACAATGAGCAGTTCTTC.

The rearrangement joins TRBV19 to TRBJ1-1; TRBD1 agrees at 8 bases. The CDR3 sequence is 18 residues long. Germline trimming cut 2 bases from V and 1 base from J; bases unmatched to any gene: 12. Germline V lookup: CDR1 LNHDA, CDR2 SQIVND (reference sequence). The CDR3: CASSIPLRQGIGNTEAFF. The CDR3 nucleotides read TGTGCCAGTAGTATACCCCTCAGACAGGGGATCGGGAACACTGAAGCTTTCTTT.

This chain connects TRBV6-1 to TRBJ1-2, with 7 positions matching TRBD1. The CDR3 has 14 amino acids. Germline CDR1 reads MNHNS; CDR2 reads SASEGT. V lost 6 bases to trimming and J lost 2 bases; unmatched junction nucleotides: 6. CDR3 in DNA: TGTGCCAGCAGGCTGACAGGGCGGAACTATGGCTACACCTTC. Amino acid sequence: CASRLTGRNYGYTF.

This clone has a single count. The chain couples TRBV5-4 to TRBJ2-5; D unresolved. The germline V gene has CDR1 SGHNT and CDR2 YYREEE (reference sequence). The CDR3 is 14 amino acids. With 0 bases removed from V and 0 bases from J, the gap between germline ends came to 6 bases. The CDR3 here is CASSLGQYQETQYF. CDR3 bases: TGTGCCAGCAGCTTGGGGCAGTACCAAGAGACCCAGTACTTC.

This chain links TRBV6-4 with TRBJ2-7, with TRBD2 matching over 9 bases. The V and J ends lost 4 bases and 0 bases, in that order; junction bases with no gene match: 10. CDR3 size: 17 residues. Germline CDR1 is MRHNA and CDR2 is SNTAGT. The CDR3 is CASSVDSGGSYSYEQYF. The CDR3 nucleotides read TGTGCCAGCAGTGTGGATAGCGGGGGCTCGTACTCCTACGAGCAGTACTTC.

In its sample, this clone was seen once. The chain employs TRBV28 and TRBJ1-2, with unresolved D. Looked up from germline, CDR1 is MDHEN and CDR2 is SYDVKM. Trimming took 5 bases from V and 8 from J, leaving 18 bases between them. The CDR3 sequence is 14 residues long. The CDR3 DNA sequence: TGTGCCAGCAGTGAGGGAGGGCTCCTATTAGGCTACACCTTC. Translating gives CASSEGGLLLGYTF.

The chain links TRBV11-3 to TRBJ2-5; D perhaps matches TRBD2 (5 bases). Germline CDR1 and CDR2: SGHNT and YENEEA. V gave up 4 bases and J gave up 7 bases, with 16 bases separating them. The CDR3 contains 14 residues. CDR3 sequence reads: CASSSARTGRTQYF. CDR3 DNA: TGTGCCAGCAGCTCCGCCAGGACTGGAAGGACCCAGTACTTC.

J is TRBJ2-3 and V is TRBV29-1; D not certain. The V and J ends lost 3 bases and 2 bases respectively, with 3 bases between them. CDR3 length: 11 residues. Germline V gene data show CDR1 as SQVTM and CDR2 as ANQGSEA. The CDR3 DNA sequence: TGCAGCGTTGACTTCACAGATACGCAGTATTTT. As protein: CSVDFTDTQYF.

The chain links TRBV5-6 to TRBJ2-5, with a weak D call TRBD2 (7 bases). V was pared by 4 bases and J by 4 bases, with 14 bases between. The CDR3 runs 14 residues. CDR1 SGHDT and CDR2 YYEEEE come from the germline V gene. CDR3 bases: TGTGCCAGCAGCGTACCGGGGGGCCGAGAGACCCAGTACTTC. Translation gives CASSVPGGRETQYF.

The chain has TRBV7-8 and TRBJ2-7, with 9 bases matching TRBD2. Germline V gives CDR1 SGHVS, CDR2 FQNEAQ. The ends lost 3 bases at V and 0 bases at J; junction bases unmatched: 3. This CDR3 contains 15 residues. The CDR3 DNA follows: TGTGCCAGCAGCTTGCTAGCGGGGAGCTCCTACGAGCAGTACTTC. Its protein product is CASSLLAGSSYEQYF. Filled out from reference TRBV7-8 and TRBJ2-7, the complete variable domain reads GAGVSQSPRYKVAKRGQDVALRCDPISGHVSLFWYQQALGQGPEFLTYFQNEAQLDKSGLPSDRFFAERPEGSVSTLKIQRTQQEDSAVYLCASSLLAGSSYEQYFGPGTRLTVT.